A selection of T cell receptor beta chains follows, all from one sample in a study of vaccination effects on CD4 cells after COVID-19. Which antigens these TCRs recognize remains unknown. The method was immunoSEQ multiplex PCR; TCRdb's version includes in-frame clones alone and lacks a portion of them. The sample comprises roughly 68,000 clones, approximately 72% of which are singletons, and approximately 24% rests with the top ten. The sample was CD4+ T cells from PBMCs cultured without peptide, taken before COVID-19 vaccination. These receptors were collected from a human donor who had a prior SARS-CoV-2 infection. The CDR3 runs from the conserved cysteine through the conserved F or W. The D gene is left open where the match is weak. Rows may omit the clone size; those that give it use once, few, many or a size class.

j_call d_call v_call clone_size cdr3_nt cdr3_aa
TRBJ1-6 - TRBV7-8 - TGTGCCAGCAGCAAATCCTACAGGGACGATTCACCCCTCCACTTT CASSKSYRDDSPLHF
TRBJ1-2 - TRBV7-9 few TGTGCCAGCAGCTTAGGGGCAACTTTTACTAACTATGGCTACACCTTC CASSLGATFTNYGYTF
TRBJ1-2 TRBD1 TRBV5-4 - TGTGCCAGCAGCAGACAGGGTCGGGTTTATGGCTACACCTTC CASSRQGRVYGYTF
TRBJ2-7 - TRBV18 - TGTGCCAGCTCATATGGGGACCTGTACGAGCAGTACTTC CASSYGDLYEQYF
TRBJ2-1 TRBD2 TRBV7-7 - TGTGCTAGCAGCCCACTAGGCGGGGGTCGAAATGAGCAGTTCTTC CASSPLGGGRNEQFF
TRBJ1-5 - TRBV20-1 - TGCAGTGCTAGTTGGTTATCCGGGGACAATCAGCCCCAGCATTTT CSASWLSGDNQPQHF
TRBJ2-1 - TRBV6-1 - TGTGCCAGCAGTGAAGCGGGGAATGAGCAGTTCTTC CASSEAGNEQFF
TRBJ2-1 - TRBV24-1 - TGTGCCACCAGTGATTTTGGGCCAGGGGAGGGCAATGAGCAGTTCTTC CATSDFGPGEGNEQFF
TRBJ2-5 - TRBV19 - TGTGCCAGTAGCAGAGGACTACTGGAGACCCAGTACTTC CASSRGLLETQYF
TRBJ1-1 - TRBV5-1 - TGCGCCAGCAGCTTGGAACAGGGCGCAGGAGGAAGGGCTTTCTTT CASSLEQGAGGRAFF
TRBJ2-1 TRBD2 TRBV5-4 - TGTGCCAGCAGCCTAACTAGCGGGGAATACAATGAGCAGTTCTTC CASSLTSGEYNEQFF
TRBJ2-3 TRBD2 TRBV6-6 once TGTGCCAGCAGTAAAAGCGGGGGACCGGGGGTGGATACGCAGTATTTT CASSKSGGPGVDTQYF
TRBJ2-1 TRBD2 TRBV7-3 - TGTGCCAGCAGCTTAACGGCTAGCGGGGGGGCCGATGGGTACAATGAGCAGTTCTTC CASSLTASGGADGYNEQFF
TRBJ2-7 TRBD2 TRBV28 - TGTGCCAGCAGCCCTCTGGGACTAGCGGGAGGCAGACAATACTTC CASSPLGLAGGRQYF
TRBJ2-1 TRBD2 TRBV19 - TGTGCCAGTAGTATTCTGCCAGCGGGAATGGTTGAGAATGAGCAGTTCTTC CASSILPAGMVENEQFF
TRBJ2-7 - TRBV6-2/TRBV6-3 - TGTGCCAGCAGTTACATGGGGGCGCGATACGAGCAGTACTTC CASSYMGARYEQYF
TRBJ1-1 TRBD1 TRBV2 - TGTGCCAGCAGGGAGGACAGGGTTGAAGCTTTCTTT CASREDRVEAFF
TRBJ2-3 - TRBV2 - TGTGCCAGCAGTGAGTTATATACGCAGTATTTT CASSELYTQYF
TRBJ2-3 TRBD2 TRBV19 - TGTGCCAGTAGTCTTTCAGCGGGAGTGGCGGATACGCAGTATTTT CASSLSAGVADTQYF
TRBJ2-5 - TRBV29-1 - TGCAGCGCCCCCGGCGGACAAAACCAAGAGACCCAGTACTTC CSAPGGQNQETQYF
TRBJ2-3 - TRBV19 - TGTGCCAGTAGTCCGGCGGGGACCACAGATACGCAGTATTTT CASSPAGTTDTQYF
TRBJ1-2 - TRBV28 - TGTGCCAGCACTCGCCGTCGGAGGCGCTTGGGCTACACCTTC CASTRRRRRLGYTF
TRBJ1-4 - TRBV5-4 few TGTGCCAGCAGCTTGGTGGGGGGCGCTTTATCAACTAATGAAAAACTGTTTTTT CASSLVGGALSTNEKLFF
TRBJ2-7 TRBD1 TRBV5-4 - TGTGCCAGCAGCCCGACAGGGGGCGCAGGGTACGAGCAGTACTTC CASSPTGGAGYEQYF
TRBJ1-4 - TRBV7-3 few TGTGCCAGCAGCCGGGGGCCGGGGGACGGGGAAAAACTGTTTTTT CASSRGPGDGEKLFF
TRBJ1-1 - TRBV9 - TGTGCCAGCAGCACCACGAACACTGAAGCTTTCTTT CASSTTNTEAFF
TRBJ1-5 - TRBV5-6 few TGTGCCAGCAGCTTAAGGCGGCAGGGAGGTCAGCCCCAGCATTTT CASSLRRQGGQPQHF
TRBJ1-2 TRBD1 TRBV7-9 - TGTGCCAGCAGCCTTAATGACAGGGGCTTAGGAGGCACCTTC CASSLNDRGLGGTF
TRBJ2-7 TRBD1 TRBV3-1/TRBV3-2 few TGTGCCAGCAGCCTGGGGACAGGGAGGCACGAGCAGTACTTC CASSLGTGRHEQYF
TRBJ1-2 TRBD1 TRBV3-1/TRBV3-2 few TGTGCCAGCAGGATCTCGACAGGGGGCTATGGCTACACCTTC CASRISTGGYGYTF
TRBJ2-5 TRBD2 TRBV4-2 - TGTGCCAGCAGCCAAGAGTGGTGGACTAGAACCAAAGAGACCCAGTACTTC CASSQEWWTRTKETQYF
TRBJ1-6 - TRBV4-3 few TGCGCCAGCAGCCAAGATCCCCCGCCGAATAATTCACCCCTCCACTTT CASSQDPPPNNSPLHF
TRBJ2-7 - TRBV10-2 - TGCGCCAGCAGTGGGAAGGACGGGATCCACGAGCAGTACTTC CASSGKDGIHEQYF
TRBJ2-5 TRBD1 TRBV6-1 - TGTGCCAGCAGTGACGGGACAGCTGCTGGGACCCAGTACTTC CASSDGTAAGTQYF
TRBJ1-2 - TRBV9 - TGTGCCAGCAGCGTAGGCAGTTATGGCTACACCTTC CASSVGSYGYTF
TRBJ1-1 - TRBV6-5 - TGTGCCAGCAGTTTTGGGGCCCCCAACACTGAAGCTTTCTTT CASSFGAPNTEAFF
TRBJ2-3 - TRBV6-5 - TGTGCCAGCAAGGGACCTAGCACAGATACGCAGTATTTT CASKGPSTDTQYF
TRBJ2-7 - TRBV21-1 - TGTGCCAGCAGCAGTTTCTGCCTAGCGGGGGGGCGGGAGCAGTACTTC CASSSFCLAGGREQYF
TRBJ2-3 TRBD2 TRBV15 - TGTGCCACAGAGAAGCGGGAGAACACAGATACGCAGTATTTT CATEKRENTDTQYF
TRBJ1-1 TRBD1 TRBV29-1 - TGCAGCGTGAGGGGACAGCTGAACACTGAAGCTTTCTTT CSVRGQLNTEAFF
TRBJ2-3 TRBD2 TRBV5-1 once TGCGCCAGCTCGCTTTTCCTCCGAGGGACTAGCGGAACAGATACGCAGTATTTT CASSLFLRGTSGTDTQYF
TRBJ1-4 TRBD1 TRBV9 - TGTGCCAGCAGCCCGAAGACAGGGAGAGAAGAAAAACTGTTTTTT CASSPKTGREEKLFF
TRBJ2-7 - TRBV29-1 - TGCAGCGCGGGAAGGGGGGAGAGATACGAGCAGTACTTC CSAGRGERYEQYF
TRBJ1-6 - TRBV5-4 - TGTGCCAGCAGCCGCGGGCAGTCCGATTCACCCCTCCACTTT CASSRGQSDSPLHF
TRBJ1-5 - TRBV19 - TGTGCCAGTAGATTTACAGGGAGGGAAGAGCCCCAGCATTTT CASRFTGREEPQHF
TRBJ1-4 TRBD1 TRBV7-9 - TGTGCCAGCAGCTTAGGGCACGACAGGGGTTGGAATGAAAAACTGTTTTTT CASSLGHDRGWNEKLFF
TRBJ2-3 - TRBV11-3 - TGTGCCAGCAGCAACCAGGGGGGAGGTCTAGTGGCAGATACGCAGTATTTT CASSNQGGGLVADTQYF